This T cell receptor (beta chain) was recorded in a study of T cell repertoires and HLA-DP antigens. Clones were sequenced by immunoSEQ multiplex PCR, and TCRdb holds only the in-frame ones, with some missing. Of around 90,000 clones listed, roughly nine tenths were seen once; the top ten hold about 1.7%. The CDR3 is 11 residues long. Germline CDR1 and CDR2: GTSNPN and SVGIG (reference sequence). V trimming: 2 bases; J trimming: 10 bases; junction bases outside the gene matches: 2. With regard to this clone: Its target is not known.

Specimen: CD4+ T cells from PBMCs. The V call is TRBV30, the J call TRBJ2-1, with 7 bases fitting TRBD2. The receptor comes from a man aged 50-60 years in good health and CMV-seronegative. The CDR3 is CAWSISGEQFF. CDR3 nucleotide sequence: TGTGCCTGGAGTATTAGCGGGGAGCAGTTCTTC.